The 29 T cell receptor beta chains below all came from one sample that was sequenced in a study of tumor-infiltrating lymphocytes in localized non-small cell lung cancer. The table came from immunoSEQ multiplex PCR; TCRdb's copy has only in-frame clones and leaves some out. Here the sample spans about 4,900 clones, about 70% being singletons. The sequenced sample consisted of lung tumor tissue. These receptors were obtained from a human donor with non-small cell lung cancer.

The chain carries TRBV6-1 and TRBJ1-1, with D uncertain. This CDR3 spans 13 amino acids. CDR1 and CDR2 from the germline V gene are MNHNS and SASEGT. V lost 4 bases to trimming and J lost 7 bases, with 13 bases between them. CDR3 region: CASSGMMHGEAFF. CDR3 coding DNA: TGTGCCAGCAGTGGTATGATGCACGGTGAAGCTTTCTTT.

V is TRBV5-6 and J is TRBJ2-7; D perhaps matches TRBD1 (5 bases). The length of the CDR3 is 13 residues. V lost 2 bases and J lost 1, with 7 bases in between. CDR1 and CDR2 (germline): SGHDT, YYEEEE. CDR3 in DNA: TGTGCCAGCAGCTTCGACAGTTCCTACGAGCAGTACTTC. Its protein is CASSFDSSYEQYF.

The V call is TRBV29-1, the J call TRBJ1-3; TRBD1 might be the D (5 bases). CDR1 is SQVTM, CDR2 ANQGSEA, per germline. The CDR3 runs 14 residues. With 3 bases removed from V and 2 bases from J, the gap between germline ends came to 11 bases. In nucleotides, the CDR3 is TGCAGCGTTGACCGGGACGGGGCTGGAAACACCATATATTTT. It translates to CSVDRDGAGNTIYF.

The chain joins TRBV5-4 to TRBJ1-5; possible D gene TRBD1, 5 bases. The CDR3 runs to 14 residues. Germline values: CDR1 SGHNT, CDR2 YYREEE (reference sequence). The V end lost 1 base, the J end lost 4 bases, and 9 bases lay between the germline ends. The CDR3 reads CASSLPGFNQPQHF. Here the CDR3 DNA reads TGTGCCAGCAGCTTGCCAGGGTTTAATCAGCCCCAGCATTTT.

The chain couples TRBV4-2 to TRBJ2-2; D could derive from TRBD1 or TRBD2 (5 bases each). This CDR3 has 17 amino acids. The germline V and J ends were trimmed by 7 bases and 3 bases, with 21 bases remaining between them. Germline V CDR1 and CDR2: LGHNA, YNFKEQ. The CDR3 DNA follows: TGTGCCAGCACCCTCCGTTACGGGGCGGTCGACACCGGGGAGCTGTTTTTT. Translation gives CASTLRYGAVDTGELFF.

V and J are TRBV10-3 and TRBJ1-4; TRBD1 matches 9 bases. The CDR3 loop spans 15 amino acids. V trimming: 9 bases; J trimming: 5 bases; junction bases outside the gene matches: 10. Germline V gene sequence: CDR1 ENHRY, CDR2 SYGVKD. The CDR3 DNA sequence: TGTGCCATTGAGGGACAGGGATCATCCAATGAAAAACTGTTTTTT. Amino acids: CAIEGQGSSNEKLFF.

V gene TRBV9 combines with J gene TRBJ2-2, with 8 bases aligning to TRBD1. Per germline, CDR1 SGDLS and CDR2 YYNGEE. V dropped 4 bases and J dropped 7; count of bases not matched to a gene: 9. This CDR3 contains 15 residues. The CDR3: CASSRSDRAVGELFF. CDR3 sequence (DNA): TGTGCCAGCAGCCGCTCGGACAGGGCGGTCGGGGAGCTGTTTTTT.

The chain combines TRBV5-8 with TRBJ1-1; D perhaps matches TRBD1 (6 bases). CDR1 SGHTS and CDR2 YDEGEE come from the germline V gene. V shed 4 bases and J shed 3 bases, with 19 bases lying between them. The CDR3 is 16 residues long. The CDR3 here is CASSLERGGLDTEAFF. The CDR3 DNA is TGTGCCAGCAGCCTCGAGCGGGGGGGCTTGGACACTGAAGCTTTCTTT.

The chain has TRBV10-3 and TRBJ2-1; 13 nucleotides line up with TRBD2. CDR3 size: 14 residues. CDR1 is ENHRY and CDR2 is SYGVKD in the germline V gene. With 5 bases clipped from V and 10 bases from J, the junction kept 5 bases outside the gene matches. The CDR3 DNA follows: TGTGCCATCAGTTGGACTAGCGGGAGCGGAGAGCAGTTCTTC. Protein sequence: CAISWTSGSGEQFF.

This clone was seen only once. This rearrangement joins TRBV7-2 to TRBJ2-5; 10 bases line up with TRBD2. The CDR3 spans 18 residues. With V trimmed by 2 bases and J by 5 bases, 14 bases remained unmatched. Germline V gives CDR1 SGHTA, CDR2 FQGNSA. CDR3 residues: CASSLQASGGASLETQYF. In DNA, the CDR3 is TGTGCCAGCAGCTTACAGGCGAGCGGGGGGGCCTCGCTTGAGACCCAGTACTTC.

V and J are TRBV19 and TRBJ2-5; TRBD2 aligns across 9 bases. V lost 4 bases, J lost 3 bases, and 6 bases stayed unmatched. Looked up from germline, CDR1 is LNHDA and CDR2 is SQIVND (reference sequence). This CDR3 comprises 15 residues. CDR3 region: CASSRGTSSKETQYF. CDR3 DNA: TGTGCCAGTAGTAGGGGGACTAGCAGTAAAGAGACCCAGTACTTC. Filled out from reference TRBV19 and TRBJ2-5, the complete variable domain reads DGGITQSPKYLFRKEGQNVTLSCEQNLNHDAMYWYRQDPGQGLRLIYYSQIVNDFQKGDIAEGYSVSREKKESFPLTVTSAQKNPTAFYLCASSRGTSSKETQYFGPGTRLLVL.

This clone was observed a handful of times. The DNA of the CDR3 is TGTGCCAGCAGCCCCCGGCGGACAGGTTCCTACGAGCAGTACTTC. Amino acids: CASSPRRTGSYEQYF. V and J are TRBV13 and TRBJ2-7; 7 bases agree with TRBD1. V lost 5 bases, J lost 1 base, and 8 bases stayed unmatched. Germline lookup yields CDR1 PRHDT and CDR2 FYEKMQ (reference sequence). The CDR3 is made up of 15 amino acids.

This chain connects TRBV7-3 to TRBJ2-3; D possibly matches TRBD1 or TRBD2 (5 bases each). Per germline, CDR1 SGHTA and CDR2 FQGTGA. This CDR3 has 15 amino acids. V was pared by 5 bases and J by 2 bases, with 14 bases between. CDR3 amino acids: CASSTEGTATDTQYF. CDR3 nucleotide sequence: TGTGCCAGCAGCACTGAGGGGACGGCCACAGATACGCAGTATTTT.

This clone was seen a few times. The J gene is TRBJ2-7, the V gene TRBV4-3; D unclear. Trimming took off 1 base at V and 3 bases at J, with 10 bases between the two ends. Looked up from germline, CDR1 is LGHNA and CDR2 is YSLEER. The CDR3 totals 14 residues. The DNA of the CDR3 is TGCGCCAGCAGCCAAGGGATGACCGGCTACGAGCAGTACTTC. Protein product: CASSQGMTGYEQYF.

Only a few counts were recorded for this clone. At one end the junction does not follow the germline gene, possibly because of a read error. The chain combines TRBV7-3 with TRBJ1-1, with a possible D match to TRBD1 (6 bases). Germline CDR1 and CDR2: SGHTA and FQGTGA. The CDR3 extends over 14 amino acids. For the CDR3, the DNA is TGTGCCAGCAGCCCGAGGGACATGAAGACTGAAGCTTTCTTT. Translation gives CASSPRDMKTEAFF.

This rearrangement joins TRBV5-1 to TRBJ1-6, with D possibly being TRBD1 (5 bases). V was clipped by 5 bases and J by 10 bases, with 16 bases between them. In germline, CDR1 is SGHRS, CDR2 YFSETQ. The CDR3 totals 14 residues. The CDR3 reads CASREGQGGSPLHF. DNA for the CDR3: TGCGCCAGCAGGGAGGGTCAGGGAGGCTCACCCCTCCACTTT.

The chain carries TRBV27 and TRBJ2-3, with D perhaps matching TRBD2 (6 bases). Germline V gene data show CDR1 as MNHEY and CDR2 as SMNVEV (reference sequence). The V end lost 3 bases, the J end lost 1 base, and 11 bases lay between the germline ends. The length of the CDR3 is 15 residues. The CDR3 loop is CASSFKGGGTDTQYF. The CDR3 DNA is TGTGCCAGCAGTTTCAAAGGCGGGGGCACAGATACGCAGTATTTT.

V and J are TRBV6-1 and TRBJ2-3; 7 nucleotides align to TRBD2. Germline loops: CDR1 MNHNS, CDR2 SASEGT. V shed 4 bases, J shed 0 bases, and the junction held 7 bases outside the gene matches. This CDR3 region has 16 residues. CDR3 DNA sequence: TGTGCCAGCAGTGTCTCTAGCGGCGCTAGCACAGATACGCAGTATTTT. Protein product: CASSVSSGASTDTQYF.

The genes are TRBV5-4 and TRBJ1-5; tentatively, D is TRBD1 (5 bases). V was pared by 2 bases and J by 7 bases, with 10 bases between. The V gene's germline CDR1 is SGHNT and CDR2 YYREEE (reference sequence). The CDR3 has 13 residues. The DNA of the CDR3 is TGTGCCAGCAGCTTCGGGGCCGGGCAGCCCCAGCATTTT. Translated: CASSFGAGQPQHF.

The V gene is TRBV6-1, the J gene TRBJ2-1, with D perhaps TRBD2 (7 bases). The CDR3 has 15 residues. Trimming removed 3 bases at V and 4 bases at J, with 13 bases between. Germline V gene data show CDR1 as MNHNS and CDR2 as SASEGT. In nucleotides, the CDR3 is TGTGCCAGCAGTGAGGGGGGGGCTCGGTACAATGAGCAGTTCTTC. It encodes CASSEGGARYNEQFF.

The chain recombines TRBV5-6 with TRBJ2-2; 7 bases fit TRBD2. V was pared by 4 bases and J by 5 bases, with 11 bases of the junction left unmatched. CDR3 length: 16 amino acids. Germline V gene sequence: CDR1 SGHDT, CDR2 YYEEEE. In nucleotides, the CDR3 is TGTGCCAGCAGCACCAACGCGGGAGCGGGAACCGGGGAGCTGTTTTTT. Its translation is CASSTNAGAGTGELFF.

This chain joins TRBV27 and TRBJ2-7; D possibly matches TRBD1 or TRBD2 (5 bases each). This CDR3 is built from 12 residues. V lost 8 bases to trimming and J lost 5 bases, with 13 bases between them. Germline V lookup: CDR1 MNHEY, CDR2 SMNVEV (reference sequence). This CDR3 reads CASFSGAHEQYV. The CDR3 DNA sequence: TGTGCCAGCTTCTCCGGGGCTCACGAGCAGTACGTC.

CDR3 sequence (DNA): TGTGCCAGCAGTTTGATAGGGAACAACAATGAGCAGTTCTTC. It is translated as CASSLIGNNNEQFF. V and J are TRBV27 and TRBJ2-1; no definite D call. This CDR3 region has 14 residues. V was pared by 3 bases and J by 5 bases, with 11 bases between. Germline V gene sequence: CDR1 MNHEY, CDR2 SMNVEV (reference sequence).

The chain uses TRBV4-3 and TRBJ1-5; D possibly corresponds to TRBD1 (6 bases). Deletions cut 4 bases from V and 2 bases from J, with 12 bases between. This CDR3 contains 15 residues. CDR1 and CDR2 from the germline V gene are LGHNA and YSLEER. This CDR3 reads CASSPSRTGNQPQHF. DNA for the CDR3: TGCGCCAGCAGCCCTTCCCGGACAGGCAATCAGCCCCAGCATTTT.

CDR3 in DNA: TGTGCCAGCAGCCCACTGGGGCGGATTGTTAATGAGCAGTTCTTC. Protein sequence: CASSPLGRIVNEQFF. The gene calls are TRBV7-9 and TRBJ2-1; D is perhaps TRBD1 (5 bases). There are 15 residues in the CDR3. Germline loops: CDR1 SEHNR, CDR2 FQNEAQ (reference sequence). Trimming took 5 bases from V and 7 from J, leaving 18 bases between them. The entire variable domain, with the rest obtained from reference TRBV7-9 and TRBJ2-1, is as follows: DTGVSQNPRHKITKRGQNVTFRCDPISEHNRLYWYRQTLGQGPEFLTYFQNEAQLEKSRLLSDRFSAERPKGSFSTLEIQRTEQGDSAMYLCASSPLGRIVNEQFFGPGTRLTVL.

CDR3 amino acids: CASSPGPGNTEAFF. The CDR3 coding sequence is TGTGCCAGCAGCCCGGGCCCTGGGAACACTGAAGCTTTCTTT. The rearrangement joins TRBV6-4 to TRBJ1-1; D gene unclear. Germline lookup yields CDR1 MRHNA and CDR2 SNTAGT. This CDR3 spans 14 amino acids. Trimming cost V 6 bases and J 1 base, with 12 bases left between them.

The chain combines TRBV18 with TRBJ2-7, with 13 bases lining up with TRBD2. Losses at the gene ends were 2 bases for V and 5 bases for J; bases not matched to a gene: 9. The germline V gene encodes CDR1 KGHSH and CDR2 LQKENI. The CDR3 spans 17 residues. CDR3 sequence: CASSPRRTSGSVNEQYV. In DNA form, the CDR3 reads TGTGCCAGCTCACCAAGAAGGACTAGCGGGAGCGTCAACGAGCAGTACGTC.

The gene calls are TRBV7-4 and TRBJ1-1; no definite D call. The V end was cut by 1 base, the J end by 7 bases, with 7 bases between. Germline V CDR1 and CDR2: SGHVT, SQSDAQ. CDR3 length: 12 amino acids. CDR3 DNA sequence: TGTGCCAGCAGCTTAGAGCGATTTGAAGCTTTCTTT. It is translated as CASSLERFEAFF.

The table lists this clone with a few counts. V usage is TRBV7-2 and J usage is TRBJ2-1; D call uncertain. Germline CDR1 reads SGHTA; CDR2 reads FQGNSA. The length of the CDR3 is 11 residues. The ends were cut back, 0 bases at V and 10 bases at J, with 4 bases in the middle. The CDR3 loop reads CASSLANEQFF. In DNA, the CDR3 is TGTGCCAGCAGCTTAGCGAACGAGCAGTTCTTC.